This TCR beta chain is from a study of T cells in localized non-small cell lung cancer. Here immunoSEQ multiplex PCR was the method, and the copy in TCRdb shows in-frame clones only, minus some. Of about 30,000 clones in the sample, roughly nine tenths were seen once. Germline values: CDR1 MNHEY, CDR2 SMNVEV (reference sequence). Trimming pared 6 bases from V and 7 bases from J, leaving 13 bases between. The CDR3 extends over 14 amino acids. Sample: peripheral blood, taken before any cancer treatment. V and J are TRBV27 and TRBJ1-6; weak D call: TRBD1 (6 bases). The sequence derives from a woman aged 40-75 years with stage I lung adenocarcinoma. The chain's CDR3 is CASSFRQGNSPLHF. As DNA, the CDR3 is TGTGCCAGCAGCTTCCGCCAGGGGAATTCACCCCTCCACTTT.